The clone carrying this T cell receptor beta chain has more than one count but fewer than ten. Its specificity is not known. The sample comes from a study of identical twins' blood T cells. Overall study context: Some 12 libraries, six alpha and six beta, gave around 48 million reads.

TCRdb reprocessed the 5' RACE reads with MiXCR, giving one entry per CDR3 protein. The sample includes roughly 380,000 distinct CDR3 sequences, over 25% of them seen just once. Trimming removed 9 bases at V and 15 bases at J, with 15 bases between. The CDR3 totals 10 residues. Study-wide results and caveats: Environmental influences on twin similarity could not be excluded.

The source is a woman aged 18-55 years in good health. Sequencing was done on a sample of PBMCs. V and J are TRBV23-1 and TRBJ2-1, with D possibly being TRBD2 (6 bases). TRBV23-1 is sorted into the ORF group, with uncertain function. The CDR3 sequence: CARGRDFRFF. The CDR3 coding sequence is TGCGCCAGGGGCCGGGACTTTAGGTTCTTC.